These 30 T cell receptor beta chains were all obtained from the same sample, sequenced in a study of T cell responses to AZD1222 COVID-19 vaccine. Profiling relied on immunoSEQ multiplex PCR, and the TCRdb table lists in-frame clones only, not all of them. The sample consists of over 100,000 clones, around 85% of them appearing once. Source: peripheral blood, taken on day 0 of AZD1222 vaccination. The receptors come from an adult in good health.

V usage is TRBV5-1 and J usage is TRBJ1-5; D is undetermined. V lost 4 bases and J 5 bases, leaving 16 bases between the germline ends. This CDR3 contains 15 residues. Germline V gene data show CDR1 as SGHRS and CDR2 as YFSETQ. DNA for the CDR3: TGCGCCAGCAGCGTCGGGCCGGAAAAAGATCAGCCCCAGCATTTT. The encoded protein is CASSVGPEKDQPQHF.

This chain links TRBV18 with TRBJ2-7, with D maybe TRBD2 (6 bases). Germline CDR1 reads KGHSH; CDR2 reads LQKENI. This CDR3 has 14 residues. Trimming left V 4 bases short and J 6 bases short, with 16 bases between. The CDR3 sequence is CASSLASDDIEQYF. Here the CDR3 DNA reads TGTGCCAGCTCACTGGCTAGCGATGACATCGAGCAGTACTTC.

The chain carries TRBV3-1 (or the pseudogene TRBV3-2) and TRBJ1-1; 10 bases map to TRBD1. Germline CDR1 reads LGHDT; CDR2 reads YNNKEL (reference sequence). CDR3 length equals 18 residues. J lost 1 base, V lost 3 bases, and 11 bases had no gene match. In DNA form, the CDR3 reads TGTGCCAGCAGCCAGGTCCCGGGACAGGGGTTTAGGAACACTGAAGCTTTCTTT. Translated: CASSQVPGQGFRNTEAFF.

This sequence joins TRBV19 and TRBJ1-1; D is unclear. V was pared by 3 bases and J by 1 base, with 9 bases between. The CDR3 has 14 residues. CDR1 LNHDA and CDR2 SQIVND come from the germline V gene (reference sequence). The DNA of the CDR3 is TGTGCCAGTAGTATGACGGCAGGGAACACTGAAGCTTTCTTT. This gives the protein CASSMTAGNTEAFF.

The J gene is TRBJ2-3, the V gene TRBV7-9; a weak D match, TRBD1 (6 bases). This CDR3 is built from 15 residues. Germline V gene data show CDR1 as SEHNR and CDR2 as FQNEAQ (reference sequence). V was shortened by 5 bases and J by 2 bases, with 14 bases between the two germline ends. The CDR3 loop reads CASSPPGQDTDTQYF. Written as DNA, the CDR3 is TGTGCCAGCAGCCCGCCGGGACAAGACACAGATACGCAGTATTTT. The full variable domain, with the rest looked up from reference TRBV7-9 and TRBJ2-3, is DTGVSQNPRHKITKRGQNVTFRCDPISEHNRLYWYRQTLGQGPEFLTYFQNEAQLEKSRLLSDRFSAERPKGSFSTLEIQRTEQGDSAMYLCASSPPGQDTDTQYFGPGTRLTVL.

V gene TRBV28 combines with J gene TRBJ1-2, with D unclear. CDR1 is MDHEN and CDR2 is SYDVKM in the germline V gene. Trimming removed 3 bases at V and 3 bases at J, with 8 bases between. The CDR3 spans 13 residues. The CDR3 nucleotides read TGTGCCAGCAGTTTTGTTGGGGACTATGGCTACACCTTC. This encodes CASSFVGDYGYTF.

The J gene is TRBJ2-1, the V gene TRBV7-3; D may be TRBD1 or TRBD2 (5 bases each). V lost 1 base, J lost 8 bases, and 12 bases lay in between. CDR3 length: 14 residues. Germline lookup yields CDR1 SGHTA and CDR2 FQGTGA. The CDR3 spells CASSLIGDVYEQFF. The DNA of the CDR3 is TGTGCCAGCAGCTTAATCGGGGACGTCTATGAGCAGTTCTTC.

CDR3: CASSQGALAITGELFF. The CDR3 DNA reads as TGTGCCAGCAGCCAAGGAGCGCTAGCGATCACCGGGGAGCTGTTTTTT. The chain has TRBV4-2 and TRBJ2-2; D possibly corresponds to TRBD2 (6 bases). Trimming took off 1 base at V and 4 bases at J, with 13 bases between the two ends. Germline values: CDR1 LGHNA, CDR2 YNFKEQ. This CDR3 comprises 16 residues.

The rearrangement joins TRBV7-3 to TRBJ2-2; the match to TRBD1 covers 9 bases. The length of the CDR3 is 15 residues. CDR1 and CDR2 from the germline V gene are SGHTA and FQGTGA. V was clipped by 6 bases and J by 1 base; unmatched bases: 3. CDR3 protein: CASRPGQGNTGELFF. Written as DNA, the CDR3 is TGTGCCAGCAGGCCGGGACAGGGGAACACCGGGGAGCTGTTTTTT.

This clone came up a few times. This rearrangement joins TRBV7-8 to TRBJ2-1, with D possibly matching TRBD2 (5 bases). CDR1 is SGHVS, CDR2 FQNEAQ, per germline. CDR3 length equals 14 residues. The V end lost 5 bases, the J end lost 0 bases, and 8 bases lay between the germline ends. The CDR3: CASSAGGSYNEQFF. The CDR3 bases are TGTGCCAGCAGCGCTGGAGGCTCCTACAATGAGCAGTTCTTC.

The chain joins TRBV6-5 to TRBJ1-3; D remains unclear. The CDR3 totals 13 residues. The V end was cut by 7 bases, the J end by 5 bases, with 12 bases between. Germline loops: CDR1 MNHEY, CDR2 SVGAGI. CDR3 sequence: CASIPRGRNTIYF. The CDR3 nucleotides are TGTGCCAGCATTCCTCGAGGGAGAAACACCATATATTTT.

The chain carries TRBV5-1 and TRBJ1-1; 8 bases are a match to TRBD1. Losses at the gene ends were 0 bases for V and 4 bases for J; bases not matched to a gene: 8. Germline CDR1 SGHRS, CDR2 YFSETQ. CDR3 length equals 16 residues. The CDR3 protein is CASSLGTGRRGTEAFF. CDR3 nucleotide sequence: TGCGCCAGCAGCTTGGGGACAGGGCGCCGGGGCACTGAAGCTTTCTTT.

J is TRBJ2-1 and V is TRBV24-1, with 8 bases matching TRBD1. The length of the CDR3 is 17 residues. Germline lookup yields CDR1 KGHDR and CDR2 SFDVKD. The J segment lost 6 bases and the V segment lost 3 bases, leaving 12 bases of the junction unmatched. The CDR3 loop is CATSDNLDRAGSNEQFF. For the CDR3, the DNA is TGTGCCACCAGTGATAATCTGGACAGGGCCGGGAGCAATGAGCAGTTCTTC.

CDR3 amino acids: CASSLGQWGETEAFF. The CDR3 DNA reads TGCGCCAGCAGCTTGGGTCAGTGGGGGGAAACTGAAGCTTTCTTT. The V call is TRBV5-1, the J call TRBJ1-1; tentative D call: TRBD1 (5 bases). CDR1 and CDR2 from the germline V gene are SGHRS and YFSETQ. The CDR3 is 15 amino acids. V was cut by 0 bases and J by 5 bases, with 14 bases left in between.

This rearrangement joins TRBV15 to TRBJ1-2, with 7 bases that match TRBD1. J was trimmed by 5 bases and V by 0 bases; bases with no gene match: 6. CDR3 length equals 15 residues. CDR1 and CDR2 (germline): LNHNV, YYDKDF (reference sequence). CDR3 region: CATSRDGTVMYGYTF. DNA for the CDR3: TGTGCCACCAGCAGAGATGGGACAGTAATGTATGGCTACACCTTC.

The V call is TRBV6-5, the J call TRBJ2-5; 8 bases match TRBD1. This CDR3 spans 15 amino acids. V lost 6 bases to trimming and J lost 5 bases; unmatched junction nucleotides: 11. Germline CDR1 is MNHEY and CDR2 is SVGAGI. The CDR3 protein is CASRLWTGQGETQYF. The CDR3 DNA sequence: TGTGCCAGCAGGCTTTGGACAGGGCAGGGGGAGACCCAGTACTTC.

The chain has TRBV6-2 or TRBV6-3 and TRBJ2-4; 9 nucleotides agree with TRBD1. Germline V gene sequence: CDR1 MNHEY, CDR2 SVGEGT. Germline trimming cut 2 bases from V and 4 bases from J; bases unmatched to any gene: 9. The CDR3 has 17 residues. The CDR3 loop reads CASSYPEPGTGKNIQYF. CDR3 sequence (DNA): TGTGCCAGCAGTTACCCTGAACCCGGGACAGGGAAAAACATTCAGTACTTC.

The gene calls are TRBV18 and TRBJ1-1; 9 nucleotides line up with TRBD1. CDR3 length: 13 amino acids. The junction had 12 bases not matched to a gene; V was cut back by 5 bases and J by 14 bases. In germline, CDR1 is KGHSH, CDR2 LQKENI. Written as DNA, the CDR3 is TGTGCCAGCTCATCGGGACAGGGACCCGATAGCTTCTTT. As protein: CASSSGQGPDSFF.

The chain has TRBV5-4 and TRBJ2-3, with D perhaps matching TRBD1 (6 bases). CDR1 SGHNT and CDR2 YYREEE come from the germline V gene (reference sequence). Trimming took 4 bases from V and 3 from J, leaving 15 bases between them. The CDR3 totals 15 residues. The DNA for the CDR3 is TGTGCCAGCAGCAACAACCGGGACACTACAGATACGCAGTATTTT. Protein product: CASSNNRDTTDTQYF.

The rearrangement links TRBV25-1 to TRBJ1-2, with a tentative D call TRBD1 (6 bases). CDR1 MGHDK and CDR2 SYGVNS come from the germline V gene. V lost 4 bases and J 3 bases, leaving 12 bases between the germline ends. This CDR3 has 14 residues. The CDR3 here is CASSVGQSDYGYTF. CDR3 sequence (DNA): TGTGCCAGCAGTGTAGGACAGTCGGACTATGGCTACACCTTC.

In DNA form, the CDR3 reads TGTGCCAGCAGCTTAGCGGGGGGCTTATACAATGAGCAGTTCTTC. This encodes CASSLAGGLYNEQFF. The J gene is TRBJ2-1, the V gene TRBV11-2, with D tentatively TRBD2 (7 bases). The V end was cut by 1 base, the J end by 4 bases, with 11 bases between. The germline V gene encodes CDR1 SGHAT and CDR2 FQNNGV. This CDR3 region has 15 residues.

A single count supports this clone. The chain links TRBV2 to TRBJ1-2; 12 nucleotides align to TRBD1. Germline loops: CDR1 SNHLY, CDR2 FYNNEI. The CDR3 has 13 amino acids. V dropped 6 bases and J dropped 7; count of bases not matched to a gene: 3. The CDR3 loop reads CASRGQGARGYTF. CDR3 nucleotide sequence: TGTGCCAGCAGGGGACAGGGGGCGCGTGGCTACACCTTC.

In this sample, this clone turned up a few times. This rearrangement joins TRBV1 to TRBJ2-2; TRBD2, the table's D call, was not compared with the DNA. TRBV1 has pseudogene status. The CDR3 extends over 16 amino acids. The CDR3 loop is CTSSQGAGLNAGELFF. The CDR3 DNA is TGCACCAGCAGCCAAGGGGCGGGACTCAATGCCGGGGAGCTGTTTTTT.

This chain uses TRBV30 with TRBJ1-1, with D possibly TRBD1 on 5 matching bases. V dropped 2 bases and J dropped 11 bases, with 12 bases sitting between them. CDR3 length equals 11 residues. Germline lookup yields CDR1 GTSNPN and CDR2 SVGIG (reference sequence). Written as DNA, the CDR3 is TGTGCCTGGAGTCGGGGGTATGGGGCTTTCTTT. It yields the protein CAWSRGYGAFF. The whole variable domain, remainder taken from reference TRBV30 and TRBJ1-1, is SQTIHQWPATLVQPVGSPLSLECTVEGTSNPNLYWYRQAAGRGLQLLFYSVGIGQISSEVPQNLSASRPQDRQFILSSKKLLLSDSGFYLCAWSRGYGAFFGQGTRLTVV.

The chain has TRBV28 and TRBJ2-7; 11 positions match TRBD1. The germline gives CDR1 MDHEN, CDR2 SYDVKM. With 3 bases clipped from V and 0 bases from J, the junction kept 4 bases outside the gene matches. The CDR3 runs 16 residues. CDR3: CASSFPGQGGSYEQYF. The DNA of the CDR3 is TGTGCCAGCAGTTTCCCGGGACAGGGGGGCTCCTACGAGCAGTACTTC.

The V gene is TRBV5-6, the J gene TRBJ1-1; D unresolved. CDR1 and CDR2 (germline): SGHDT, YYEEEE. The CDR3 runs 14 residues. The ends were cut back, 3 bases at V and 3 bases at J, with 12 bases in the middle. CDR3 nucleotides: TGTGCCAGCAGCTCGGGGTTGAGGGACACTGAAGCTTTCTTT. It translates to CASSSGLRDTEAFF.

The chain links TRBV15 to TRBJ1-4, with 11 positions matching TRBD1. V lost 4 bases, J lost 4 bases, and 11 bases stayed unmatched. The germline gives CDR1 LNHNV, CDR2 YYDKDF (reference sequence). This CDR3 is 18 amino acids long. CDR3 coding DNA: TGTGCCACCAGCAACCGGACAGGGGGCGGCCTTCGTAATGAAAAACTGTTTTTT. As protein: CATSNRTGGGLRNEKLFF.

V is TRBV18 and J is TRBJ2-1, with 8 positions matching TRBD1. There are 15 residues in the CDR3. J was trimmed by 4 bases and V by 6 bases; bases with no gene match: 8. Germline V gene lookup returns CDR1 KGHSH and CDR2 LQKENI. The CDR3 coding sequence is TGTGCCAGCTCGATGGGACAGGAAAGTTACAATGAGCAGTTCTTC. The encoded protein is CASSMGQESYNEQFF.

The chain combines TRBV5-1 with TRBJ2-1; D gene ambiguous. The germline V and J ends were trimmed by 1 base and 0 bases, with 8 bases remaining between them. The CDR3 consists of 15 residues. CDR1 is SGHRS and CDR2 is YFSETQ in the germline V gene. As DNA, the CDR3 is TGCGCCAGCAGCTTGAGGAGAGACTCCTACAATGAGCAGTTCTTC. It yields the protein CASSLRRDSYNEQFF.

V usage is TRBV28 and J usage is TRBJ1-2; 9 nucleotides line up with TRBD1. Germline CDR1 MDHEN, CDR2 SYDVKM. V dropped 8 bases and J dropped 4; count of bases not matched to a gene: 8. This CDR3 has 14 residues. The CDR3 DNA reads as TGTGCCAGCCGTACACAGGGGGCGAGCTATGGCTACACCTTC. It is translated as CASRTQGASYGYTF.